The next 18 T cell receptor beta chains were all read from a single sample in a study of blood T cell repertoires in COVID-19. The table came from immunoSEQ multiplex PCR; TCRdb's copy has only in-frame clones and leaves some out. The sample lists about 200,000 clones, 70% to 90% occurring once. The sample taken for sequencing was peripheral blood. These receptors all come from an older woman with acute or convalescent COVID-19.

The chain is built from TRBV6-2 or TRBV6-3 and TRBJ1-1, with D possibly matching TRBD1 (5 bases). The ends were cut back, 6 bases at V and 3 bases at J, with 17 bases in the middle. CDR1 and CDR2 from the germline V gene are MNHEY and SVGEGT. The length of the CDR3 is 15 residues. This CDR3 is CASSLREGRDTEAFF. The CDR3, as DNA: TGTGCCAGCAGCCTCAGGGAGGGGAGAGACACTGAAGCTTTCTTT.

The CDR3 coding sequence is TGTGCCAGCAGCCCCTCGGGACAGGTTAACACTGAAGCTTTCTTT. Translation gives CASSPSGQVNTEAFF. The chain joins TRBV7-9 to TRBJ1-1, with 8 bases identical to TRBD1. This CDR3 is 15 amino acids long. Losses at the gene ends were 5 bases for V and 2 bases for J; bases not matched to a gene: 7. Germline loops: CDR1 SEHNR, CDR2 FQNEAQ (reference sequence).

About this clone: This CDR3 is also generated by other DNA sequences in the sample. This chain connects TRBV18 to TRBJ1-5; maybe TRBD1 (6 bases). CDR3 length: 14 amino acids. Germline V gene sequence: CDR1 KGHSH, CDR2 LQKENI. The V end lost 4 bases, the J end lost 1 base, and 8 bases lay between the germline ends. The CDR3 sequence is CASSLGQSNQPQHF. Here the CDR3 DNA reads TGTGCCAGCTCACTAGGACAGAGCAATCAGCCCCAGCATTTT. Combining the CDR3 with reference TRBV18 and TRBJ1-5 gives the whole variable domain NAGVMQNPRHLVRRRGQEARLRCSPMKGHSHVYWYRQLPEEGLKFMVYLQKENIIDESGMPKERFSAEFPKEGPSILRIQQVVRGDSAAYFCASSLGQSNQPQHFGDGTRLSIL.

The CDR3: CASRRDRDTNYEQYF. In DNA form, the CDR3 reads TGTGCCAGCAGACGAGACCGGGACACAAACTACGAGCAGTACTTC. The chain combines TRBV6-5 with TRBJ2-7, with D tentatively TRBD1 (6 bases). The ends were cut back, 6 bases at V and 3 bases at J, with 18 bases in the middle. CDR1 and CDR2 from the germline V gene are MNHEY and SVGAGI. The CDR3 has 15 residues.

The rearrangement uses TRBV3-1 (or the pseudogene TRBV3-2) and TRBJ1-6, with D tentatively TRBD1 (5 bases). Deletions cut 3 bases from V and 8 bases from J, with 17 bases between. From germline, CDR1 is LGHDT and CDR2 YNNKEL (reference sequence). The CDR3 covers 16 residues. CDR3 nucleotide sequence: TGTGCCAGCAGCCACTGGGGGGATGGGGCGGATTCACCCCTCCACTTT. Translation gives CASSHWGDGADSPLHF.

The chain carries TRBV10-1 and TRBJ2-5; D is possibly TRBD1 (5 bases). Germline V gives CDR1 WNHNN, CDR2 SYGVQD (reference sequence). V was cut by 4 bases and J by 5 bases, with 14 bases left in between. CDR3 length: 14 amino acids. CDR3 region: CASSAGALRETQYF. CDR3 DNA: TGCGCCAGCAGTGCTGGGGCCCTTCGGGAGACCCAGTACTTC.

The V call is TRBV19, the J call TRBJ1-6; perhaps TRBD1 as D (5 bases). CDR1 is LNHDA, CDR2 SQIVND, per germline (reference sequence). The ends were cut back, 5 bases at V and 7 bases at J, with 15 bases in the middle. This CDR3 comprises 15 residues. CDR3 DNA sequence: TGTGCCAGTAGTGACAGCCCGCTGCCAAATTCACCCCTCCACTTT. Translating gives CASSDSPLPNSPLHF.

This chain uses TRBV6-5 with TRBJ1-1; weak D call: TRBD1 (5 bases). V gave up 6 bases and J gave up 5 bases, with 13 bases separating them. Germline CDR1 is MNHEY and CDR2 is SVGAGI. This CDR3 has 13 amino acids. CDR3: CASSRGGDTEAFF. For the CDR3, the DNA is TGTGCCAGCAGCCGGGGCGGGGATACTGAAGCTTTCTTT.

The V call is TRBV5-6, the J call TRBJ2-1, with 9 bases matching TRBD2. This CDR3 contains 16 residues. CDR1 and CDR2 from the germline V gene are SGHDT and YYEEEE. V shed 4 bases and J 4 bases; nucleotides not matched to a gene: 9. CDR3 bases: TGTGCCAGCAGCCCGCCCGGGACTAGCAGTTACAATGAGCAGTTCTTC. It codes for CASSPPGTSSYNEQFF.

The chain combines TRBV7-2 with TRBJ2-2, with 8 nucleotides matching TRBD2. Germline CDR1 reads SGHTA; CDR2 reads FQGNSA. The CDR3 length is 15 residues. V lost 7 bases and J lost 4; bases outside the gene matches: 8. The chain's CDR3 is CASTGGISPTGELFF. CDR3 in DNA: TGTGCCAGCACGGGGGGGATATCTCCCACCGGGGAGCTGTTTTTT.

The CDR3 region is CATSDSGSGGGTQYF. CDR3 sequence (DNA): TGTGCCACCAGTGACAGCGGGAGCGGGGGGGGTACGCAGTATTTT. The V gene is TRBV24-1, the J gene TRBJ2-3; 10 bases align to TRBD2. The CDR3 extends over 15 amino acids. The V gene end was trimmed by 4 bases and the J gene end by 8 bases; junction bases not matched to a gene: 8. Per germline, CDR1 KGHDR and CDR2 SFDVKD.

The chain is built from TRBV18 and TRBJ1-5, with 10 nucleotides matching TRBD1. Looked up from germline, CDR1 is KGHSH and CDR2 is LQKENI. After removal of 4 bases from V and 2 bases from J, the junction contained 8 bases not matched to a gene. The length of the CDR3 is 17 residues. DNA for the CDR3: TGTGCCAGCTCACTTGACCGGACAGGGGGTGGCAATCAGCCCCAGCATTTT. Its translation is CASSLDRTGGGNQPQHF.

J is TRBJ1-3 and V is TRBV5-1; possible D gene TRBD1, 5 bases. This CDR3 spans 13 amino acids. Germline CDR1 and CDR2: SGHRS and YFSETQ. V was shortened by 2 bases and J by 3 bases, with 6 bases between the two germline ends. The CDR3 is CASSLGHGNTIYF. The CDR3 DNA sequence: TGCGCCAGCAGCTTAGGACATGGAAACACCATATATTTT. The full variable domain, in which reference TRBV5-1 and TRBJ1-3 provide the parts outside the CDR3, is KAGVTQTPRYLIKTRGQQVTLSCSPISGHRSVSWYQQTPGQGLQFLFEYFSETQRNKGNFPGRFSGRQFSNSRSEMNVSTLELGDSALYLCASSLGHGNTIYFGEGSWLTVV.

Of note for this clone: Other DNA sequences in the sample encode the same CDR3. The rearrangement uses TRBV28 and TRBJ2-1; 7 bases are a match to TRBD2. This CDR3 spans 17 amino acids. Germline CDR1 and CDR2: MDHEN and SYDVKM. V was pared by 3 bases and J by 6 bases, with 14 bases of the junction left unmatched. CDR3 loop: CASSLGGGGRFGNEQFF. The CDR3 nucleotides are TGTGCCAGCAGTTTGGGGGGAGGCGGGAGATTCGGCAATGAGCAGTTCTTC.

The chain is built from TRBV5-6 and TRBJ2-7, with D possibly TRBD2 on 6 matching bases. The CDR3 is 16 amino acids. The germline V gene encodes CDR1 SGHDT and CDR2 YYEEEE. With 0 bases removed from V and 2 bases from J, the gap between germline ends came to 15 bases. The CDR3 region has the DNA TGTGCCAGCAGCTTGGGAGGGATATGGGGGGCCTACGAGCAGTACTTC. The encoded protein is CASSLGGIWGAYEQYF.

CDR3 amino acids: CASSRRTGINTEAFF. The CDR3 DNA sequence: TGTGCCAGCAGCCGCCGGACAGGAATTAACACTGAAGCTTTCTTT. This rearrangement joins TRBV5-6 to TRBJ1-1; 7 bases map to TRBD1. The CDR3 consists of 15 residues. V was clipped by 4 bases and J by 2 bases; unmatched bases: 8. Per germline, CDR1 SGHDT and CDR2 YYEEEE. The full variable domain, completed using reference TRBV5-6 and TRBJ1-1, is DAGVTQSPTHLIKTRGQQVTLRCSPKSGHDTVSWYQQALGQGPQFIFQYYEEEERQRGNFPDRFSGHQFPNYSSELNVNALLLGDSALYLCASSRRTGINTEAFFGQGTRLTVV.

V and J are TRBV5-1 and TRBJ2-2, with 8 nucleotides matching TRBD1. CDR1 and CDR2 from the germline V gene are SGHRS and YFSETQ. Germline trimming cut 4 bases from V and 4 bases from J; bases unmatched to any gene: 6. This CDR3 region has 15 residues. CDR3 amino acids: CASSKDRVPTGELFF. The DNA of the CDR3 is TGCGCCAGCAGCAAGGACAGGGTTCCCACCGGGGAGCTGTTTTTT.

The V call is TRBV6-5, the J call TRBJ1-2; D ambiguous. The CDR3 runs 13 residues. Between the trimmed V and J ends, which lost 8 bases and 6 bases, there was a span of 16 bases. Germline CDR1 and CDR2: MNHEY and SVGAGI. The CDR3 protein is CASATPTRNGYTF. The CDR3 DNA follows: TGTGCCAGCGCAACCCCAACCAGGAATGGCTACACCTTC.